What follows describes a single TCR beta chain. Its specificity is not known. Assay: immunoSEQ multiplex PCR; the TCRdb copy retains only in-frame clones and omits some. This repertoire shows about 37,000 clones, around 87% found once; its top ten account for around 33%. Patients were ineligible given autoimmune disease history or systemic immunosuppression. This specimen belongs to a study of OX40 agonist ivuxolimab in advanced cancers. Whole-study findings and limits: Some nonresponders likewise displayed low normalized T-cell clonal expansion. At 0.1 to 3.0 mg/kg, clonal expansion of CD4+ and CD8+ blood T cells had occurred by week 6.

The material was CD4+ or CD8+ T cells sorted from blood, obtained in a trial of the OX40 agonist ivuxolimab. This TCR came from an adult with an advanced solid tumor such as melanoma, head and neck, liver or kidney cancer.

CDR3 protein: CASAKYRDFYQPQHF. CDR3 in DNA: TGTGCCAGCGCAAAATACCGGGACTTCTATCAGCCCCAGCATTTT. The genes are TRBV6-5 and TRBJ1-5; tentative D call: TRBD1 (5 bases). V was shortened by 8 bases and J by 5 bases, with 19 bases between the two germline ends. The germline V gene encodes CDR1 MNHEY and CDR2 SVGAGI. This CDR3 region has 15 residues.